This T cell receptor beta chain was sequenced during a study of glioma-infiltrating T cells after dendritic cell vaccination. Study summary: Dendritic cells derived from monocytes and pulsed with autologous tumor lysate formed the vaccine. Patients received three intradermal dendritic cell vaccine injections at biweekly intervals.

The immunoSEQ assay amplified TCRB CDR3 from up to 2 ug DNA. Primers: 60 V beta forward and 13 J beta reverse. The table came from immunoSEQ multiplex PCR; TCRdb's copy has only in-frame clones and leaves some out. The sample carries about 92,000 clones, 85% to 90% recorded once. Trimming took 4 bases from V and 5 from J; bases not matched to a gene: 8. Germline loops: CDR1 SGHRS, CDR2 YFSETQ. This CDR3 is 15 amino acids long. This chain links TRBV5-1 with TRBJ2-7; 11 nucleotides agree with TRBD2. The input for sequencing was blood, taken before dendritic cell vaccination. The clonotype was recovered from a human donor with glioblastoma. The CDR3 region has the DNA TGCGCCAGCAGCGGAACTAGCGGGAGTACCCACGAGCAGTACTTC. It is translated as CASSGTSGSTHEQYF.